These 30 T cell receptor beta chains originate from one sample sequenced in a study of T-cell reconstitution after alpha-beta-depleted transplantation in children. Researchers prepared the TCRbeta library using unique molecular identifiers, the study reports. TCRdb processed the PCR reads anew with MiXCR; each CDR3 protein has one entry. The data contain 580,000 or so distinct CDR3 sequences, approximately 22% of them singletons. The sample was PBMCs, mostly from graft donor cells, taken 360 days after TCRalphabeta/CD19-depleted stem cell transplant. These receptor sequences come from a boy in the first two years of life who had a stem cell transplant for acute myeloid leukemia, so the T cells may come from the graft donor.

About this clonotype itself: This clone may be a read error of a much larger clone one base away. The V gene is TRBV6-4, the J gene TRBJ1-2; the D gene is possibly TRBD1 (6 bases). Germline CDR1 MRHNA, CDR2 SNTAGT. The CDR3 contains 13 residues. The CDR3 DNA sequence: TGTGCCAGCAATGACCGGACAGCCGATGGCTACACCTTC. This sequence encodes CASNDRTADGYTF.

This clonotype has more than one count but fewer than ten. The chain carries TRBV6-5 and TRBJ2-7, with 7 positions matching TRBD1. The CDR3 loop spans 15 amino acids. Trimming at V came to 0 bases and at J to 2 bases, leaving 4 bases not matched to a gene. Per germline, CDR1 MNHEY and CDR2 SVGAGI. The CDR3 nucleotides read TGTGCCAGCAGTTACTCGGACAGGCCCCCCTACGAGCAGTACTTC. It yields the protein CASSYSDRPPYEQYF.

At least ten counts were recorded for this clonotype. The V gene is TRBV7-9, the J gene TRBJ1-2; D is unresolved. Germline-derived CDR1 and CDR2 are SEHNR and FQNEAQ (reference sequence). The CDR3 is 13 amino acids. V was cut by 2 bases and J by 13 bases, with 17 bases left in between. The DNA for the CDR3 is TGTGCCAGCAGCTTATCTTCAGGAACGAGTTTCACCTTC. It specifies CASSLSSGTSFTF. Looking up the rest from reference TRBV7-9 and TRBJ1-2 gives the full variable domain: DTGVSQNPRHKITKRGQNVTFRCDPISEHNRLYWYRQTLGQGPEFLTYFQNEAQLEKSRLLSDRFSAERPKGSFSTLEIQRTEQGDSAMYLCASSLSSGTSFTFGSGTRLTVV.

The V call is TRBV2, the J call TRBJ2-1; 9 bases are shared with TRBD1. The CDR3 consists of 16 residues. Germline CDR1 and CDR2: SNHLY and FYNNEI. V lost 7 bases, J lost 5 bases, and 12 bases stayed unmatched. In DNA, the CDR3 is TGTGCCAGCATCCCCGTAGGGGGACAGGGTGACAATGAGCAGTTCTTC. Amino acid sequence: CASIPVGGQGDNEQFF.

This rearrangement joins TRBV29-1 to TRBJ2-2; D uncertain. The CDR3 contains 11 residues. The V gene lost 7 bases and the J gene lost 6 bases, with 9 bases spanning the gap. Germline CDR1 SQVTM, CDR2 ANQGSEA. CDR3 protein: CSGDWAGELFF. In DNA form, the CDR3 reads TGCAGCGGGGATTGGGCCGGGGAGCTGTTTTTT.

The rearrangement links TRBV20-1 to TRBJ2-1, with D maybe TRBD2 (5 bases). The length of the CDR3 is 14 residues. Trimming took 7 bases from V and 3 from J, leaving 16 bases between them. Germline V CDR1 and CDR2: DFQATT, SNEGSKA (reference sequence). The CDR3: CSGRSPQFYNEQFF. The CDR3 DNA follows: TGCAGTGGGAGGTCTCCTCAGTTCTACAATGAGCAGTTCTTC.

The chain carries TRBV6-2 or TRBV6-3 and TRBJ2-7; D is ambiguous. Germline V gives CDR1 MNHEY, CDR2 SVGEGT. There are 14 residues in the CDR3. Trimming pared 7 bases from V and 3 bases from J, leaving 16 bases between. CDR3: CASTLPGIFYEQYF. The CDR3 DNA reads as TGTGCCAGCACCTTACCTGGGATATTCTACGAGCAGTACTTC.

The rearrangement uses TRBV20-1 and TRBJ2-1; 11 positions agree with TRBD2. This CDR3 has 15 residues. CDR1 and CDR2 from the germline V gene are DFQATT and SNEGSKA (reference sequence). Unmatched junction bases numbered 6, after V lost 1 base and J lost 7 bases. The CDR3 DNA follows: TGCAGTGCTAGAGGCCGACTAGCGGGACCTAATGAGCAGTTCTTC. This sequence encodes CSARGRLAGPNEQFF.

The chain is built from TRBV6-1 and TRBJ2-7; tentatively, D is TRBD1 or TRBD2 (5 bases each). The CDR3 is made up of 15 amino acids. With 7 bases removed from V and 4 bases from J, the gap between germline ends came to 20 bases. Germline V gene data show CDR1 as MNHNS and CDR2 as SASEGT. For the CDR3, the DNA is TGTGCCAGCAAGCCCGTTTTAATCGGGGCATACGAGCAGTACTTC. This gives the protein CASKPVLIGAYEQYF.

This clonotype was recorded at least ten times. The chain is built from TRBV2 and TRBJ2-4; D is unresolved. The CDR3 is made up of 13 amino acids. V lost 4 bases and J 0 bases, leaving 4 bases between the germline ends. The V gene's germline CDR1 is SNHLY and CDR2 FYNNEI. The CDR3 loop is CASSGIAKNIQYF. CDR3 in DNA: TGTGCCAGCAGTGGTATAGCCAAAAACATTCAGTACTTC.

In this sample, this clonotype turned up a few times. V is TRBV24-1 and J is TRBJ2-1, with TRBD1 identical over 7 bases. The V gene's germline CDR1 is KGHDR and CDR2 SFDVKD. This CDR3 has 15 amino acids. Trimming cost V 4 bases and J 9 bases; bases outside gene matches: 11. CDR3 loop: CATSDGQVMRSEQFF. CDR3 nucleotides: TGTGCCACCAGTGACGGACAGGTCATGAGAAGTGAGCAGTTCTTC.

This clonotype was seen at least ten times. The CDR3 DNA sequence: TGTGCCAGCAGTAGCCTCTACAGGGATACGCAGTATTTT. This gives the protein CASSSLYRDTQYF. This rearrangement joins TRBV12-3 or TRBV12-4 to TRBJ2-3; D possibly corresponds to TRBD1 (5 bases). V was shortened by 5 bases and J by 6 bases, with 12 bases between the two germline ends. This CDR3 has 13 amino acids.

This clonotype has at least ten counts. The V gene is TRBV7-2, the J gene TRBJ2-3; no clear D gene. The CDR3 runs 14 residues. CDR1 SGHTA and CDR2 FQGNSA come from the germline V gene. V was pared by 0 bases and J by 5 bases, with 9 bases between. CDR3 coding DNA: TGTGCCAGCAGCTTAGCTACGTGGGGAGATACGCAGTATTTT. This encodes CASSLATWGDTQYF. Full variable domain (remainder filled in from reference TRBV7-2 and TRBJ2-3): GAGVSQSPSNKVTEKGKDVELRCDPISGHTALYWYRQSLGQGLEFLIYFQGNSAPDKSGLPSDRFSAERTGGSVSTLTIQRTQQEDSAVYLCASSLATWGDTQYFGPGTRLTVL.

Many counts were recorded for this clonotype. This chain uses TRBV6-5 with TRBJ2-3, with D perhaps assigned TRBD1 or TRBD2 (6 bases each). CDR1 and CDR2 (germline): MNHEY, SVGAGI. This CDR3 is 15 amino acids long. V lost 4 bases to trimming and J lost 5 bases, with 16 bases between them. The DNA for the CDR3 is TGTGCCAGCAGTTTGGGGGGCCCCCCTGGAGATACGCAGTATTTT. Translated, it gives CASSLGGPPGDTQYF.

This clonotype was picked up many times. The rearrangement uses TRBV7-9 and TRBJ2-7; D perhaps matches TRBD1 (6 bases). Trimming removed 4 bases from V and 6 bases from J, with 10 bases in between. The CDR3 consists of 12 residues. Germline V lookup: CDR1 SEHNR, CDR2 FQNEAQ (reference sequence). Here the CDR3 reads CASSSSGAEQYV. CDR3 DNA: TGTGCCAGCAGCTCGTCAGGGGCCGAGCAGTACGTC.

This clonotype has a count of ten or more. This rearrangement joins TRBV20-1 to TRBJ2-1; D is unclear. The germline V and J ends were trimmed by 0 bases and 5 bases, with 8 bases remaining between them. The CDR3 extends over 13 amino acids. CDR1 and CDR2 from the germline V gene are DFQATT and SNEGSKA (reference sequence). CDR3 region: CSARDARNNEQFF. Written as DNA, the CDR3 is TGCAGTGCTAGAGATGCCAGAAACAATGAGCAGTTCTTC.

This clonotype was seen repeatedly, ten times or more. This chain connects TRBV29-1 to TRBJ1-4; D may be TRBD1 (6 bases). The germline CDR1 and CDR2 sequences are SQVTM and ANQGSEA. The CDR3 runs to 13 residues. The V end was cut by 6 bases, the J end by 2 bases, with 10 bases between. The CDR3 sequence: CSVLGATNEKLFF. The CDR3, as DNA: TGCAGCGTCCTGGGGGCGACTAATGAAAAACTGTTTTTT.

This clonotype was observed a handful of times. The CDR3 DNA is TGTGCCATCAGTGAGTCCCCAAATACAAGGAACACTGAAGCTTTCTTT. It is translated as CAISESPNTRNTEAFF. V is TRBV10-3 and J is TRBJ1-1, with D hard to call. Germline CDR1 and CDR2: ENHRY and SYGVKD. V gave up 0 bases and J gave up 1 base, with 12 bases separating them. The CDR3 totals 16 residues.

This clonotype was counted many times. At one end, the junction sequence differs from germline, possibly due to a read error. V usage is TRBV4-1 and J usage is TRBJ2-3; D tentatively fits TRBD1 or TRBD2 (5 bases each). Germline CDR1 MGHRA, CDR2 YSYEKL. The CDR3 loop spans 16 amino acids. CDR3 DNA sequence: TGCGCCAGCAGCCAGCCGCTGAGGGGTGGCACAGATACGCAGTGTTTT. It yields the protein CASSQPLRGGTDTQCF.

This chain links TRBV7-9 with TRBJ2-7, with 8 positions matching TRBD2. Per the germline V gene, CDR1 is SEHNR and CDR2 is FQNEAQ (reference sequence). There are 17 residues in the CDR3. The trim removed 6 bases at V and 2 bases at J, leaving 15 bases unmatched. The CDR3 DNA reads as TGTGCCAGCAGTCCTCGTGGGACTAGAGCAATCCCCTACGAGCAGTACTTC. Encoded protein: CASSPRGTRAIPYEQYF.

This clonotype was counted a few times. The rearrangement links TRBV11-2 to TRBJ2-7; either TRBD1 or TRBD2 may fit D (6 bases each). The V end was cut by 1 base, the J end by 4 bases, with 11 bases between. The CDR3 runs to 14 residues. CDR1 is SGHAT and CDR2 is FQNNGV in the germline V gene. CDR3 amino acids: CASSLATGGYEQYV. DNA for the CDR3: TGTGCCAGCAGCTTAGCGACAGGAGGGTACGAGCAGTACGTC.

This clonotype was observed many times. The chain combines TRBV24-1 with TRBJ2-3; TRBD1 aligns across 11 bases. From germline, CDR1 is KGHDR and CDR2 SFDVKD. J lost 3 bases, V lost 3 bases, and 10 bases had no gene match. The CDR3 has 18 amino acids. This CDR3 is CATSDLASGTGGTDTQYF. The CDR3 DNA follows: TGTGCCACCAGTGATCTCGCATCCGGGACAGGGGGGACAGATACGCAGTATTTT.

The J gene is TRBJ2-3, the V gene TRBV27; D not resolved. The CDR3 is 14 amino acids. The germline gives CDR1 MNHEY, CDR2 SMNVEV (reference sequence). V lost 3 bases and J 2 bases, leaving 9 bases between the germline ends. The CDR3 is CASSFRVPTDTQYF. The CDR3 coding sequence is TGTGCCAGCAGTTTTCGTGTCCCCACAGATACGCAGTATTTT.

The V gene is TRBV20-1, the J gene TRBJ2-6, with 7 positions matching TRBD2. Trimming took 0 bases from V and 4 from J; bases not matched to a gene: 15. The CDR3 has 19 residues. In germline, CDR1 is DFQATT, CDR2 SNEGSKA (reference sequence). The CDR3 DNA is TGCAGTGCTAGAGATGGGCTGCGCGGGGAGGGTTTGGGGGCCAACGTCCTGACTTTC. Translated: CSARDGLRGEGLGANVLTF.

The genes are TRBV9 and TRBJ2-1; D might be TRBD1 (7 bases). This CDR3 has 18 amino acids. The ends were cut back, 0 bases at V and 2 bases at J, with 18 bases in the middle. The V gene's germline CDR1 is SGDLS and CDR2 YYNGEE. The CDR3 spells CASSVVTDCRGAYNEQFF. CDR3 sequence (DNA): TGTGCCAGCAGCGTAGTTACAGACTGCAGGGGGGCCTACAATGAGCAGTTCTTC.

The V call is TRBV20-1, the J call TRBJ2-5; D is uncertain. The CDR3 has 12 amino acids. CDR1 is DFQATT and CDR2 is SNEGSKA in the germline V gene (reference sequence). Between the trimmed V and J ends, which lost 6 bases and 5 bases, there was a span of 13 bases. Written as DNA, the CDR3 is TGCAGTGCCCCCAGGTGGTCGGAGACCCAGTACTTC. It is translated as CSAPRWSETQYF.

This clonotype occurred a few times. CDR3 amino acids: CASSLEASRAYEQYV. As DNA, the CDR3 is TGTGCCAGCAGCTTAGAGGCTAGCAGGGCCTACGAGCAGTACGTC. The chain couples TRBV11-2 to TRBJ2-7, with D possibly being TRBD1 or TRBD2 (5 bases each). V was trimmed by 0 bases and J by 2 bases, leaving 11 bases between them. The CDR3 is 15 residues long. CDR1 is SGHAT, CDR2 FQNNGV, per germline.

This chain uses TRBV3-1 with TRBJ2-1; either TRBD1 or TRBD2 may supply D (5 bases each). CDR3 length: 17 residues. Germline V gene lookup returns CDR1 LGHDT and CDR2 YNNKEL (reference sequence). The V and J ends lost 4 bases and 1 base respectively, with 17 bases between them. CDR3 nucleotides: TGTGCCAGCAGCCGGGGCTCGGGCGGGTATTCCTACAATGAGCAGTTCTTC. It yields the protein CASSRGSGGYSYNEQFF.

This clonotype has more than one count but fewer than ten. V gene TRBV20-1 combines with J gene TRBJ2-1, with D perhaps matching TRBD2 (5 bases). The CDR3 consists of 15 residues. CDR1 and CDR2 from the germline V gene are DFQATT and SNEGSKA (reference sequence). Between the trimmed V and J ends, which lost 3 bases and 2 bases, there was a span of 14 bases. For the CDR3, the DNA is TGCAGTGCTAGCAAGGGTAGCGTGGCCTACAATGAGCAGTTCTTC. Protein product: CSASKGSVAYNEQFF.

This clonotype was recorded many times. The rearrangement joins TRBV28 to TRBJ1-2, with 8 bases lining up with TRBD1. Germline CDR1 MDHEN, CDR2 SYDVKM. Trimming took 4 bases from V and 7 from J; bases not matched to a gene: 5. This CDR3 has 13 residues. The CDR3 here is CASSSGQGGGYTF. CDR3 coding DNA: TGTGCCAGCAGTTCTGGACAGGGCGGTGGCTACACCTTC.